A selection of T cell receptor beta chains follows, all from one sample in a study of cytomegalovirus exposure and HLA in healthy donors. Profiled with immunoSEQ multiplex PCR; TCRdb holds only in-frame clones, not every one. The sample has a few hundred thousand clones; roughly 88% are singletons. Sequenced material: PBMCs. These receptors came from a woman in her twenties or thirties in good health and CMV-seropositive. Both conserved end residues are part of each CDR3. The D gene is left open where the match is weak. Expanded clones get a size class; other rows say once, few or many, or leave the size out.

cdr3_nt | cdr3_aa | v_call | clone_size | d_call | j_call
TGTGCCAGCAGCTCCCCCGACAGATTATCCTACGAGCAGTACTTC | CASSSPDRLSYEQYF | TRBV7-9 | - | - | TRBJ2-7
TGTGCCTGGAGTGCCGGGTCCTACAAGGGAGATACGCAGTATTTT | CAWSAGSYKGDTQYF | TRBV30 | once | - | TRBJ2-3
TGCGCCAGCAGCTTGGGGCAGGTCCAAGAGACCCAGTACTTC | CASSLGQVQETQYF | TRBV5-1 | - | - | TRBJ2-5
TGTGCCAGCAGCTTAGGCGGTGGCGGGAGGGAAGATACGCAGTATTTT | CASSLGGGGREDTQYF | TRBV13 | once | TRBD2 | TRBJ2-3
TGTGCCAGCAGCACTATAGCGGGAGGTTCCTACGAGCAGTACTTC | CASSTIAGGSYEQYF | TRBV7-2 | - | TRBD2 | TRBJ2-7
TGCGCCAGCAGCCAATTTAACAACTACGAGCAGTACTTC | CASSQFNNYEQYF | TRBV4-1 | - | - | TRBJ2-7
TGTGCCAGCTCCAGCGGGTCTGCGAGGGAGCAGTTCTTC | CASSSGSAREQFF | TRBV2 | - | - | TRBJ2-1
TGTGCCAGCAGTTACGGGGGACCCAACTATGGCTACACCTTC | CASSYGGPNYGYTF | TRBV6-5 | - | - | TRBJ1-2
TGTGCCAGCAGCCGGGACAATTACTACGGCTACACCTTC | CASSRDNYYGYTF | TRBV6-5 | - | - | TRBJ1-2
TGCAGCGTTGAAGATCTTCGGACAGGGGAAGCTGAAGCTTTCTTT | CSVEDLRTGEAEAFF | TRBV29-1 | - | TRBD1 | TRBJ1-1
TGCGCCAGCAGCTTTAATCAGGGTCCCAATCAGCCCCAGCATTTT | CASSFNQGPNQPQHF | TRBV5-1 | - | - | TRBJ1-5
TGTGCCAGCAGGGAGGCCCCAGGGACAGATACGCAGTATTTT | CASREAPGTDTQYF | TRBV6-1 | - | - | TRBJ2-3
TGTGCCAGCAGTGAACGAAGGTCGGGCACCGGGGAGCTGTTTTTT | CASSERRSGTGELFF | TRBV6-1 | - | - | TRBJ2-2
TGTGCCACCAGCAGAGATAGCGCTAGCGCCGGGGAGCTGTTTTTT | CATSRDSASAGELFF | TRBV15 | - | - | TRBJ2-2
TGTGCCAGCAGTTTTAGAACGTCGCCAAATGAAAAACTGTTTTTT | CASSFRTSPNEKLFF | TRBV27 | - | - | TRBJ1-4
TGTGCCAGCAGCTTTCTGGGAGATGAGACCCAGTACTTC | CASSFLGDETQYF | TRBV7-2 | - | - | TRBJ2-5
TGTGCCCTCAGCGATGGCGGGAACACTGAAGCTTTCTTT | CALSDGGNTEAFF | TRBV10-3 | - | - | TRBJ1-1
TGCGCCAGCAGCCAAGAGGGGACAGCAGCCTACGAGCAGTACTTC | CASSQEGTAAYEQYF | TRBV4-1 | - | TRBD1 | TRBJ2-7
TGCGCCAGCAGCCCAGACGAGAACACTGAAGCTTTCTTT | CASSPDENTEAFF | TRBV5-1 | - | - | TRBJ1-1
TGTGCCAGCAGTAGGTCTGCTAATGAGCAGTTCTTC | CASSRSANEQFF | TRBV27 | once | - | TRBJ2-1
TGCGCCAGCAGCTGGGTAGGGAACAGCAAGAACACTGAAGCTTTCTTT | CASSWVGNSKNTEAFF | TRBV5-1 | - | - | TRBJ1-1
TGTGCCAGCAGCTTGAAACCCCTACAGGGGGGGGTGAACACTGAAGCTTTCTTT | CASSLKPLQGGVNTEAFF | TRBV7-3 | - | TRBD1 | TRBJ1-1
TGCAGCGTTGAAGGTGCGGCGGACACCGGGGAGCTGTTTTTT | CSVEGAADTGELFF | TRBV29-1 | - | - | TRBJ2-2
TGCGCCAGCAGCCAAGATAGGGCGGGGGGCACTGAAGCTTTCTTT | CASSQDRAGGTEAFF | TRBV4-1 | - | - | TRBJ1-1
TGTGCCTGGAGCCGAGGAGGCGAGCAGTTCTTC | CAWSRGGEQFF | TRBV30 | - | - | TRBJ2-1
TGTGCCAGCAGCTCGGACAGGGGGCATGACACTGAAGCTTTCTTT | CASSSDRGHDTEAFF | TRBV7-8 | - | TRBD1 | TRBJ1-1
TGTGCCAGCAGCCCCTCTGGGGCGGGGAGCACAGATACGCAGTATTTT | CASSPSGAGSTDTQYF | TRBV28 | - | - | TRBJ2-3